A single sample is the source of the 17 T cell receptor beta chains below, sequenced in a study of cytomegalovirus exposure and HLA in healthy donors. The PCR was carried out with 60 Vbeta primers and 13 Jbeta primers. Assay used: immunoSEQ multiplex PCR; TCRdb lists only in-frame clones, some missing. The sample records 150,000 to 200,000 clones, around four fifths being singletons. The sequenced material came from PBMCs. These receptors all stem from a woman in her 50s in good health and CMV-seropositive.

This clone has only a few counts. This rearrangement joins TRBV19 to TRBJ1-6; D uncertain. Trimming pared 6 bases from V and 9 bases from J, leaving 12 bases between. There are 13 residues in the CDR3. Germline values: CDR1 LNHDA, CDR2 SQIVND (reference sequence). The CDR3 DNA is TGTGCCAGTAGCATTTCCGGACTTTCACCCCTCCACTTT. It translates to CASSISGLSPLHF.

This clone has just one count. J is TRBJ1-6 and V is TRBV7-9; TRBD1 agrees at 11 bases. Germline loops: CDR1 SEHNR, CDR2 FQNEAQ (reference sequence). The J segment lost 5 bases and the V segment lost 5 bases, leaving 8 bases of the junction unmatched. The CDR3 is 17 amino acids. CDR3 sequence: CASSGRTGGVHNSPLHF. In nucleotides, the CDR3 is TGTGCCAGCAGCGGGAGGACAGGGGGCGTCCATAATTCACCCCTCCACTTT.

The sample holds a few counts of this clone. J is TRBJ2-3 and V is TRBV11-2; 10 bases match TRBD2. The CDR3 has 16 residues. The germline V gene has CDR1 SGHAT and CDR2 FQNNGV. V was clipped by 6 bases and J by 6 bases; unmatched bases: 12. CDR3: CASRLLAGSVQDTQYF. The CDR3, as DNA: TGTGCCAGCAGATTACTAGCGGGGTCTGTTCAGGATACGCAGTATTTT.

This chain joins TRBV14 and TRBJ2-1, with TRBD1 matching 7 bases. The V segment lost 3 bases and the J segment 8 bases; nucleotides outside the gene matches: 4. Germline values: CDR1 SGHDN, CDR2 FVKESK. There are 13 residues in the CDR3. This CDR3 is CASSHNRGYEQFF. The CDR3 nucleotides read TGTGCCAGCAGCCATAACAGGGGCTATGAGCAGTTCTTC.

The rearrangement uses TRBV30 and TRBJ1-5, with 11 bases that match TRBD1. After removal of 3 bases from V and 1 base from J, the junction contained 2 bases not matched to a gene. The CDR3 is 15 amino acids. Germline values: CDR1 GTSNPN, CDR2 SVGIG (reference sequence). DNA of the CDR3: TGTGCCTGGAGGGACAGGGGGCGCAGCAATCAGCCCCAGCATTTT. Protein: CAWRDRGRSNQPQHF.

The rearrangement joins TRBV7-2 to TRBJ2-1, with 10 bases lining up with TRBD2. From germline, CDR1 is SGHTA and CDR2 FQGNSA. The CDR3 consists of 19 residues. The V gene end was trimmed by 5 bases and the J gene end by 3 bases; junction bases not matched to a gene: 16. This CDR3 reads CASSHRELAGASLYNEQFF. DNA for the CDR3: TGTGCCAGCAGCCACAGAGAGCTAGCGGGGGCCTCACTCTACAATGAGCAGTTCTTC.

A few counts support this clone. The gene calls are TRBV5-1 and TRBJ2-3, with 15 bases fitting TRBD2. This CDR3 is built from 15 residues. Germline CDR1 SGHRS, CDR2 YFSETQ. V was pared by 3 bases and J by 4 bases, with 0 bases of the junction left unmatched. The CDR3 nucleotides are TGCGCCAGCAGCTGGACTAGCGGGGGGGCAGATACGCAGTATTTT. This encodes CASSWTSGGADTQYF.

The chain joins TRBV6-1 to TRBJ2-5; 7 nucleotides match TRBD1. The CDR3 runs to 13 residues. V was pared by 8 bases and J by 5 bases, with 8 bases of the junction left unmatched. Germline lookup yields CDR1 MNHNS and CDR2 SASEGT. This CDR3 reads CASRRGWGETQYF. For the CDR3, the DNA is TGTGCCAGCCGCAGGGGGTGGGGGGAGACCCAGTACTTC.

Written as DNA, the CDR3 is TGTGCCAGCGGTCTTAGCTCCTACGAGCAGTACTTC. Its translation is CASGLSSYEQYF. The chain recombines TRBV14 with TRBJ2-7; D call uncertain. Germline V gives CDR1 SGHDN, CDR2 FVKESK. The CDR3 spans 12 residues. V was pared by 8 bases and J by 0 bases, with 8 bases between.

V usage is TRBV6-6 and J usage is TRBJ1-2, with TRBD1 identical over 7 bases. The V segment lost 0 bases and the J segment 7 bases; nucleotides outside the gene matches: 2. This CDR3 spans 13 amino acids. Per the germline V gene, CDR1 is MNHNY and CDR2 is SVGAGI (reference sequence). The CDR3 bases are TGTGCCAGCAGTTACTCGACAGGGCTTGGCTACACCTTC. Its protein product is CASSYSTGLGYTF.

The chain uses TRBV5-5 and TRBJ2-2; D may be TRBD2 (6 bases). CDR3 length: 15 residues. V lost 2 bases and J 2 bases, leaving 10 bases between the germline ends. Germline V gene sequence: CDR1 SGHKS, CDR2 YYEKEE (reference sequence). Here the CDR3 reads CASSFQAGNTGELFF. The CDR3 DNA reads TGTGCCAGCAGCTTTCAAGCGGGCAACACCGGGGAGCTGTTTTTT.

J is TRBJ2-7 and V is TRBV7-3; D not certain. The CDR3 covers 11 residues. The germline gives CDR1 SGHTA, CDR2 FQGTGA. The V end lost 6 bases, the J end lost 0 bases, and 3 bases lay between the germline ends. CDR3 in DNA: TGTGCCAGCAGACACTCCTACGAGCAGTACTTC. Protein: CASRHSYEQYF.

The chain carries TRBV6-6 and TRBJ2-5, with 7 bases matching TRBD1. After removal of 4 bases from V and 5 bases from J, the junction contained 10 bases not matched to a gene. This CDR3 has 15 residues. CDR1 and CDR2 (germline): MNHNY, SVGAGI (reference sequence). As DNA, the CDR3 is TGTGCCAGCAGTTTCACCTTAGGGGGCGAGGAGACCCAGTACTTC. Protein sequence: CASSFTLGGEETQYF.

V is TRBV5-1 and J is TRBJ1-4, with 11 bases that match TRBD1. V shed 3 bases, J shed 7 bases, and the junction held 14 bases outside the gene matches. CDR3 length: 18 residues. Germline V lookup: CDR1 SGHRS, CDR2 YFSETQ. CDR3 region: CASSSIPRTGGVREKLFF. CDR3 DNA sequence: TGCGCCAGCAGCTCTATACCACGGACAGGGGGCGTTCGTGAAAAACTGTTTTTT.

The chain carries TRBV9 and TRBJ1-4; no clear D gene. The CDR3 totals 15 residues. Germline V CDR1 and CDR2: SGDLS, YYNGEE. Trimming removed 4 bases from V and 0 bases from J, with 10 bases in between. The CDR3, as DNA: TGTGCCAGCAGCTCAGCAACAGCAACTAATGAAAAACTGTTTTTT. This translates into CASSSATATNEKLFF.

The V call is TRBV5-6, the J call TRBJ1-5; 7 positions match TRBD1. Germline values: CDR1 SGHDT, CDR2 YYEEEE. The CDR3 runs 15 residues. Germline trimming cut 1 base from V and 5 bases from J; bases unmatched to any gene: 6. For the CDR3, the DNA is TGTGCCAGCAGCTTGTCGACAGGGCTACATCAGCCCCAGCATTTT. This codes for CASSLSTGLHQPQHF. Variable domain in full (rest from reference TRBV5-6 and TRBJ1-5): DAGVTQSPTHLIKTRGQQVTLRCSPKSGHDTVSWYQQALGQGPQFIFQYYEEEERQRGNFPDRFSGHQFPNYSSELNVNALLLGDSALYLCASSLSTGLHQPQHFGDGTRLSIL.

The chain joins TRBV6-5 to TRBJ1-4; D may be TRBD1 (5 bases). This CDR3 spans 15 amino acids. The V gene's germline CDR1 is MNHEY and CDR2 SVGAGI. V lost 0 bases, J lost 8 bases, and 13 bases lay in between. The CDR3 protein is CASSYSPREGEKLFF. CDR3 DNA sequence: TGTGCCAGCAGTTACTCTCCCAGGGAGGGCGAAAAACTGTTTTTT.